The 29 T cell receptor beta chains given below trace back to one sample, sequenced in a study of cytomegalovirus exposure and HLA in healthy donors. This PCR relied on a set of 60 Vbeta primers and 13 Jbeta primers. Clones were sequenced by immunoSEQ multiplex PCR, and TCRdb holds only the in-frame ones, with some missing. The sample lists over 150,000 clones; roughly 87% were seen once. Material: PBMCs. These receptors all stem from a girl under three years old in good health and CMV-seronegative.

The rearrangement links TRBV5-4 to TRBJ2-3, with D possibly being TRBD2 (6 bases). Germline V CDR1 and CDR2: SGHNT, YYREEE (reference sequence). CDR3 length equals 14 residues. V lost 1 base to trimming and J lost 5 bases, with 11 bases between them. The CDR3 bases are TGTGCCAGCAGCTTGTCCGGGAGAATAGATACGCAGTATTTT. It is translated as CASSLSGRIDTQYF. Full variable domain (rest looked up from reference TRBV5-4 and TRBJ2-3): ETGVTQSPTHLIKTRGQQVTLRCSSQSGHNTVSWYQQALGQGPQFIFQYYREEENGRGNFPPRFSGLQFPNYSSELNVNALELDDSALYLCASSLSGRIDTQYFGPGTRLTVL.

The chain's CDR3 is CASSPGLADTGELFF. The CDR3 DNA sequence: TGTGCCAGCAGCCCCGGACTAGCGGACACCGGGGAGCTGTTTTTT. This sequence joins TRBV11-3 and TRBJ2-2; 10 nucleotides agree with TRBD2. Losses at the gene ends were 5 bases for V and 3 bases for J; bases not matched to a gene: 3. Germline CDR1 is SGHNT and CDR2 is YENEEA. CDR3 length: 15 residues. Looking up the rest from reference TRBV11-3 and TRBJ2-2 gives the full variable domain: EAGVVQSPRYKIIEKKQPVAFWCNPISGHNTLYWYLQNLGQGPELLIRYENEEAVDDSQLPKDRFSAERLKGVDSTLKIQPAELGDSAVYLCASSPGLADTGELFFGEGSRLTVL.

This clone was detected only once. This chain connects TRBV19 to TRBJ1-3; D unresolved. This CDR3 has 16 residues. Per germline, CDR1 LNHDA and CDR2 SQIVND (reference sequence). V lost 1 base to trimming and J lost 3 bases, with 13 bases between them. The CDR3 DNA follows: TGTGCCAGTAGTATAGGTTTCAAGAGGAGTGGAAACACCATATATTTT. This sequence encodes CASSIGFKRSGNTIYF.

The chain has TRBV18 and TRBJ1-3; the match to TRBD1 covers 8 bases. Trimming took 3 bases from V and 3 from J; bases not matched to a gene: 7. CDR3 length equals 16 residues. The germline CDR1 and CDR2 sequences are KGHSH and LQKENI. This CDR3 reads CASSPGTGSLGNTIYF. Written as DNA, the CDR3 is TGTGCCAGCTCACCCGGGACAGGCTCACTTGGAAACACCATATATTTT.

V and J are TRBV29-1 and TRBJ2-7, with D maybe TRBD1 (8 bases). Trimming removed 1 base at V and 3 bases at J, with 13 bases between. This CDR3 contains 14 residues. Germline V gene data show CDR1 as SQVTM and CDR2 as ANQGSEA. The CDR3 bases are TGCAGCGTTGAAGGGCGGGGGACAGGCTACGAGCAGTACTTC. It codes for CSVEGRGTGYEQYF.

V gene TRBV12-5 combines with J gene TRBJ2-2, with D possibly matching TRBD1 (5 bases). CDR3 length equals 20 residues. Trimming pared 0 bases from V and 6 bases from J, leaving 26 bases between. Germline lookup yields CDR1 LGHNT and CDR2 FRNRAP. The CDR3 DNA is TGTGCTAGTGGTTTGGTAGGCTCCGGGTCTTGGGCAGGGTCACCCGGGGAGCTGTTTTTT. As protein: CASGLVGSGSWAGSPGELFF.

The chain couples TRBV10-1 to TRBJ2-7; D might be TRBD2 (5 bases). The ends were cut back, 4 bases at V and 2 bases at J, with 18 bases in the middle. In germline, CDR1 is WNHNN, CDR2 SYGVQD (reference sequence). CDR3 size: 16 residues. The CDR3 bases are TGCGCCAGCAGTGTGAAGGGAGCCCCATCCGCCTACGAGCAGTACTTC. It translates to CASSVKGAPSAYEQYF.

V and J are TRBV5-1 and TRBJ2-5; TRBD1 agrees at 8 bases. The CDR3 contains 13 residues. Per the germline V gene, CDR1 is SGHRS and CDR2 is YFSETQ. Germline trimming cut 0 bases from V and 10 bases from J; bases unmatched to any gene: 5. In DNA form, the CDR3 reads TGCGCCAGCAGCTTGGAGCCAGGGGGCTTCCAGTACTTC. The encoded protein is CASSLEPGGFQYF. The variable domain in full, with the rest retrieved from reference TRBV5-1 and TRBJ2-5, is KAGVTQTPRYLIKTRGQQVTLSCSPISGHRSVSWYQQTPGQGLQFLFEYFSETQRNKGNFPGRFSGRQFSNSRSEMNVSTLELGDSALYLCASSLEPGGFQYFGPGTRLLVL.

The V gene is TRBV7-7, the J gene TRBJ2-1; TRBD2 aligns across 7 bases. CDR3 length: 14 residues. Per the germline V gene, CDR1 is SSHAT and CDR2 is FNYEAQ (reference sequence). J gave up 10 bases and V 3 bases, and 9 bases lay outside the gene matches. The CDR3: CASSLDRLAREQFF. In DNA, the CDR3 is TGTGCCAGCAGCTTGGATCGACTAGCACGCGAGCAGTTCTTC.

The chain carries TRBV4-2 and TRBJ1-2, with D perhaps TRBD1 (6 bases). The germline V gene encodes CDR1 LGHNA and CDR2 YNFKEQ. This CDR3 comprises 14 residues. The ends were cut back, 4 bases at V and 6 bases at J, with 15 bases in the middle. Here the CDR3 reads CASSLKQGMDGYTF. Here the CDR3 DNA reads TGTGCCAGCAGCCTCAAACAGGGTATGGATGGCTACACCTTC.

The chain carries TRBV25-1 and TRBJ1-4; D remains ambiguous. This CDR3 has 16 amino acids. Germline V gene data show CDR1 as MGHDK and CDR2 as SYGVNS. V was cut by 0 bases and J by 0 bases, with 8 bases left in between. The DNA for the CDR3 is TGTGCCAGCAGTGAATATAGCGGTGCAACTAATGAAAAACTGTTTTTT. Residues: CASSEYSGATNEKLFF.

A few counts support this clone. The rearrangement links TRBV7-6 to TRBJ2-5, with D maybe TRBD1 (6 bases). Germline CDR1 and CDR2: SGHVS and FNYEAQ. V was pared by 6 bases and J by 5 bases, with 22 bases between. This CDR3 is 16 amino acids long. The CDR3 DNA reads TGTGCCAGCAGTCGACCAACCCACAGGGTACGGGAGACCCAGTACTTC. It yields the protein CASSRPTHRVRETQYF.

The chain recombines TRBV19 with TRBJ2-7, with 9 bases fitting TRBD1. The germline V gene has CDR1 LNHDA and CDR2 SQIVND (reference sequence). The CDR3 has 14 amino acids. J lost 6 bases, V lost 5 bases, and 8 bases had no gene match. CDR3 nucleotides: TGTGCCAGTAGTCACCCGACAGGGGGGAGCGAGCAGTACTTC. Its protein product is CASSHPTGGSEQYF.

J is TRBJ2-1 and V is TRBV5-1, with 7 nucleotides matching TRBD2. The junction had 8 bases not matched to a gene; V was cut back by 3 bases and J by 8 bases. The CDR3 is 14 amino acids. The V gene's germline CDR1 is SGHRS and CDR2 YFSETQ. The CDR3 DNA follows: TGCGCCAGCAGCTCGAGACTAGCCTGGGATGAGCAGTTCTTC. Translation gives CASSSRLAWDEQFF. Full variable domain (outside the CDR3, taken from reference TRBV5-1 and TRBJ2-1): KAGVTQTPRYLIKTRGQQVTLSCSPISGHRSVSWYQQTPGQGLQFLFEYFSETQRNKGNFPGRFSGRQFSNSRSEMNVSTLELGDSALYLCASSSRLAWDEQFFGPGTRLTVL.

The chain combines TRBV6-1 with TRBJ1-5, with D tentatively TRBD1 (5 bases). CDR1 and CDR2 (germline): MNHNS, SASEGT. V was pared by 3 bases and J by 6 bases, with 12 bases between. This CDR3 is 14 amino acids long. DNA for the CDR3: TGTGCCAGCAGTGAGGCAGGGAGGGGTCAGCCCCAGCATTTT. This gives the protein CASSEAGRGQPQHF.

The genes are TRBV27 and TRBJ2-7; the match to TRBD1 covers 8 bases. Germline V gene data show CDR1 as MNHEY and CDR2 as SMNVEV (reference sequence). V shed 2 bases and J 1 base; nucleotides not matched to a gene: 7. The CDR3 loop spans 16 amino acids. The CDR3 sequence is CASSLVSRQGSYEQYF. As DNA, the CDR3 is TGTGCCAGCAGTTTAGTGTCACGACAGGGGTCCTACGAGCAGTACTTC.

This CDR3 is CATSRGGTGDSPLHF. The CDR3 nucleotides are TGTGCCACCAGCAGGGGGGGGACAGGGGATTCACCCCTCCACTTT. The V and J genes are TRBV15 and TRBJ1-6; 10 bases agree with TRBD1. Germline V lookup: CDR1 LNHNV, CDR2 YYDKDF (reference sequence). J was trimmed by 8 bases and V by 3 bases; bases with no gene match: 4. This CDR3 contains 15 residues.

CDR3 region: CASSQGGGRHTDTQYF. The CDR3 bases are TGTGCCAGCTCACAGGGCGGGGGAAGACACACAGATACGCAGTATTTT. This chain connects TRBV18 to TRBJ2-3, with 7 nucleotides matching TRBD2. V lost 4 bases, J lost 2 bases, and 9 bases stayed unmatched. The V gene's germline CDR1 is KGHSH and CDR2 LQKENI. The CDR3 has 16 amino acids.

The chain's CDR3 is CASLDGTADNTEAFF. In DNA form, the CDR3 reads TGTGCCAGCCTCGACGGGACAGCTGATAACACTGAAGCTTTCTTT. The chain couples TRBV6-6 to TRBJ1-1, with 7 bases aligning to TRBD1. J lost 2 bases, V lost 8 bases, and 11 bases had no gene match. The CDR3 extends over 15 amino acids. Per the germline V gene, CDR1 is MNHNY and CDR2 is SVGAGI (reference sequence).

Only one count was recorded for this clone. This chain uses TRBV27 with TRBJ2-7, with TRBD2 matching 8 bases. This CDR3 is built from 15 residues. CDR1 MNHEY and CDR2 SMNVEV come from the germline V gene (reference sequence). Germline trimming cut 9 bases from V and 3 bases from J; bases unmatched to any gene: 13. This chain's CDR3 is CASGFLAGGVYEQYF. Written as DNA, the CDR3 is TGTGCCAGTGGATTTCTGGCGGGGGGTGTCTACGAGCAGTACTTC.

The chain couples TRBV11-2 to TRBJ2-2; no clear D gene. Trimming left V 0 bases short and J 9 bases short, with 8 bases between. The germline CDR1 and CDR2 sequences are SGHAT and FQNNGV. The CDR3 totals 13 residues. The CDR3: CASSLETYRELFF. In nucleotides, the CDR3 is TGTGCCAGCAGCTTAGAGACTTACCGGGAGCTGTTTTTT.

V is TRBV7-2 and J is TRBJ2-7; the match to TRBD1 covers 9 bases. The V gene's germline CDR1 is SGHTA and CDR2 FQGNSA. V lost 5 bases and J lost 2; bases outside the gene matches: 4. CDR3 length: 14 residues. The CDR3 bases are TGTGCCAGCAGCCCGGGACAGGGACCCTACGAGCAGTACTTC. It translates to CASSPGQGPYEQYF.

Only one count was recorded for this clone. This rearrangement joins TRBV4-1 to TRBJ2-7; 7 bases agree with TRBD2. Germline V CDR1 and CDR2: MGHRA, YSYEKL. The CDR3 totals 16 residues. Unmatched junction bases numbered 7, after V lost 0 bases and J lost 2 bases. The CDR3 is CASSQEREGWPYEQYF. CDR3 bases: TGCGCCAGCAGCCAAGAGAGGGAGGGGTGGCCCTACGAGCAGTACTTC.

This chain connects TRBV4-1 to TRBJ2-7; 7 nucleotides match TRBD1. CDR1 is MGHRA, CDR2 YSYEKL, per germline. V dropped 3 bases and J dropped 3; count of bases not matched to a gene: 11. There are 16 residues in the CDR3. CDR3 sequence (DNA): TGCGCCAGCAGCCAGGCCCTCCCGGGACAGCTCTACGAGCAGTACTTC. Translating gives CASSQALPGQLYEQYF.

The chain has TRBV9 and TRBJ2-5; D not certain. Trimming left V 3 bases short and J 0 bases short, with 18 bases between. CDR3 length: 17 amino acids. Per germline, CDR1 SGDLS and CDR2 YYNGEE. In nucleotides, the CDR3 is TGTGCCAGCAGCGCCCCGGAGAGCAGTTGGTACCAAGAGACCCAGTACTTC. Translated: CASSAPESSWYQETQYF.

This chain connects TRBV14 to TRBJ2-1; 8 nucleotides agree with TRBD1. This CDR3 contains 17 residues. Losses at the gene ends were 4 bases for V and 5 bases for J; bases not matched to a gene: 13. Germline V CDR1 and CDR2: SGHDN, FVKESK. The CDR3 spells CASSPTPGGEIHNEQFF. In DNA, the CDR3 is TGTGCCAGCAGCCCGACCCCAGGGGGCGAAATACACAATGAGCAGTTCTTC. Complete variable domain (other parts from reference TRBV14 and TRBJ2-1): EAGVTQFPSHSVIEKGQTVTLRCDPISGHDNLYWYRRVMGKEIKFLLHFVKESKQDESGMPNNRFLAERTGGTYSTLKVQPAELEDSGVYFCASSPTPGGEIHNEQFFGPGTRLTVL.

The V call is TRBV7-9, the J call TRBJ1-2, with D hard to call. Germline CDR1 reads SEHNR; CDR2 reads FQNEAQ (reference sequence). The CDR3 is 13 amino acids. V shed 0 bases and J shed 4 bases, with 6 bases lying between them. The CDR3 loop reads CASSLAFSYGYTF. The CDR3 nucleotides are TGTGCCAGCAGCTTAGCGTTCAGCTATGGCTACACCTTC.

V gene TRBV7-2 combines with J gene TRBJ1-5, with D hard to call. The CDR3 extends over 12 amino acids. V gave up 5 bases and J gave up 4 bases, with 6 bases separating them. Germline V gives CDR1 SGHTA, CDR2 FQGNSA. CDR3 sequence reads: CASSLINQPQHF. Written as DNA, the CDR3 is TGTGCCAGCAGCCTTATTAATCAGCCCCAGCATTTT.

The table lists this clone with a count of one. V gene TRBV4-3 combines with J gene TRBJ2-3, with D maybe TRBD1 (5 bases). Trimming took 0 bases from V and 1 from J, leaving 8 bases between them. The length of the CDR3 is 15 residues. CDR1 LGHNA and CDR2 YSLEER come from the germline V gene. CDR3 protein: CASSQDETGTDTQYF. Written as DNA, the CDR3 is TGCGCCAGCAGCCAAGATGAGACAGGCACAGATACGCAGTATTTT.